The next 10 T cell receptor beta chains were all read from a single sample in a study of blood T cell repertoires in COVID-19. The table came from immunoSEQ multiplex PCR; TCRdb's copy has only in-frame clones and leaves some out. This sample has 250,000 to 300,000 clones, with roughly nine tenths found just once. The sample taken for sequencing was PBMCs or T cells enriched from blood (not recorded which). All receptors derive from a human donor in a cohort exposed to, infected with or recovered from COVID-19 (not recorded which). The donor label of this sample is uncertain.

The chain combines TRBV7-9 with TRBJ1-4; perhaps TRBD1 as D (5 bases). Germline V gives CDR1 SEHNR, CDR2 FQNEAQ (reference sequence). This CDR3 is 15 amino acids long. V lost 3 bases and J lost 5, with 13 bases in between. CDR3 amino acids: CASSFQGRINEKLFF. The CDR3 region has the DNA TGTGCCAGCAGCTTCCAGGGTAGGATCAATGAAAAACTGTTTTTT.

Note on this clone: Other DNA sequences in the same sample also yield this CDR3. The CDR3 here is CASSQGGTDTQYF. The CDR3 nucleotides are TGCGCCAGCAGCCAAGGGGGCACAGATACGCAGTATTTT. V and J are TRBV5-1 and TRBJ2-3; possibly TRBD1 for D (5 bases). CDR1 is SGHRS and CDR2 is YFSETQ in the germline V gene. Trimming shortened V by 4 bases and J by 1 base, and 7 bases separated the two germline ends. This CDR3 comprises 13 residues. The full variable domain, in which reference TRBV5-1 and TRBJ2-3 provide the parts outside the CDR3, is KAGVTQTPRYLIKTRGQQVTLSCSPISGHRSVSWYQQTPGQGLQFLFEYFSETQRNKGNFPGRFSGRQFSNSRSEMNVSTLELGDSALYLCASSQGGTDTQYFGPGTRLTVL.

The CDR3 nucleotides are TGTGCCAGCAGTTCCCTCAGCGGAAGCCGGGACTCTATTAATCCCCTATATGGCTACACCTTC. Translation: CASSSLSGSRDSINPLYGYTF. This chain joins TRBV6-2 or TRBV6-3 and TRBJ1-2, with D maybe TRBD1 (5 bases). This CDR3 spans 21 amino acids. Germline assignment: CDR1 MNHEY and CDR2 SVGEGT. Trimming took off 4 bases at V and 5 bases at J, with 35 bases between the two ends.

This clone was seen a few times. V and J are TRBV2 and TRBJ1-4; D is unresolved. From germline, CDR1 is SNHLY and CDR2 FYNNEI. The CDR3 is 11 residues long. V lost 5 bases to trimming and J lost 8 bases, with 6 bases between them. Written as DNA, the CDR3 is TGTGCCAGCAGTTTTCTGGAAAAACTGTTTTTT. It specifies CASSFLEKLFF.

V and J are TRBV20-1 and TRBJ2-3; D remains unclear. The V end was cut by 3 bases, the J end by 2 bases, with 15 bases between. The CDR3 runs 15 residues. Per germline, CDR1 DFQATT and CDR2 SNEGSKA (reference sequence). CDR3 bases: TGCAGTGCTAGTTCTGTGGGCAGAGACACAGATACGCAGTATTTT. This sequence encodes CSASSVGRDTDTQYF.

The chain combines TRBV4-2 with TRBJ2-7; D gene unclear. This CDR3 contains 13 residues. In germline, CDR1 is LGHNA, CDR2 YNFKEQ. The V end lost 3 bases, the J end lost 2 bases, and 8 bases lay between the germline ends. The CDR3 sequence is CASSHLGTYEQYF. DNA of the CDR3: TGTGCCAGCAGCCACCTGGGCACCTACGAGCAGTACTTC.

This clone was recorded once. This chain joins TRBV10-1 and TRBJ2-1; D is possibly TRBD2 (7 bases). The CDR3 is 15 amino acids. The V and J ends lost 0 bases and 8 bases respectively, with 14 bases between them. Germline CDR1 reads WNHNN; CDR2 reads SYGVQD (reference sequence). CDR3 nucleotides: TGCGCCAGCAGTGAGTCTCCGGGGGGCCGGGATGAGCAGTTCTTC. This sequence encodes CASSESPGGRDEQFF.

The chain couples TRBV5-4 to TRBJ1-3; tentative D call: TRBD1 (5 bases). The CDR3 loop spans 14 amino acids. Trimming left V 0 bases short and J 7 bases short, with 11 bases between. CDR1 is SGHNT, CDR2 YYREEE, per germline (reference sequence). The CDR3 nucleotides are TGTGCCAGCAGCTTGGAGGCAGGGAGGAACACCATATATTTT. Its translation is CASSLEAGRNTIYF.

The chain recombines TRBV6-2 or TRBV6-3 with TRBJ1-4; 7 bases are shared with TRBD1. The trim removed 4 bases at V and 9 bases at J, leaving 17 bases unmatched. In germline, CDR1 is MNHEY, CDR2 SVGEGT. The CDR3 has 17 amino acids. This CDR3 is CASSSITGTDQDKKLFF. The DNA for the CDR3 is TGTGCCAGCAGTTCCATCACCGGGACAGATCAAGACAAAAAACTGTTTTTT.

This clone was found a few times. The V gene is TRBV10-3, the J gene TRBJ1-5, with 7 bases matching TRBD1. The CDR3 is 15 amino acids. V was pared by 9 bases and J by 4 bases, with 12 bases of the junction left unmatched. From germline, CDR1 is ENHRY and CDR2 SYGVKD. In nucleotides, the CDR3 is TGTGCCATTTGCAGGCCTATGACAGGGAATCAGCCCCAGCATTTT. As protein: CAICRPMTGNQPQHF.